The 21 T cell receptor beta chains presented below share a single source sample, sequenced in a study of T cells after yellow fever vaccination (dated by TCRdb to between 2017 and 2020). The sample's treatment or condition label is to be understood as: live attenuated yellow fever vaccine strain. Library creation used 5' RACE. This sample was sequenced with an Illumina HiSeq 2500. The public sequencing data were trimmed at Q25 with fastp and processed into clonotypes with MiXCR by TCRdb, which kept only in-frame beta chains. Records with the same CDR3 protein are collapsed into one entry carrying the most frequent genes and DNA. In all, the sample holds about 130,000 distinct CDR3 sequences, and roughly 6.7% of those were seen once. The ten largest account for 2.5% of the sample. The material sequenced was CD4+ T cells sorted from PBMCs, taken 9 to 10 days after the first yellow fever vaccination. The source is a young man who received the YFV17D yellow fever vaccine.

There are many counts of this clonotype. V usage is TRBV6-1 and J usage is TRBJ1-1; D is unclear. Germline V gene sequence: CDR1 MNHNS, CDR2 SASEGT. The CDR3 totals 16 residues. V was pared by 3 bases and J by 4 bases, with 18 bases between. CDR3 coding DNA: TGTGCCAGCAGTGACCTTGGTACGACCGCTACCACTGAAGCTTTCTTT. Translation gives CASSDLGTTATTEAFF.

This clonotype was recorded at least ten times. The chain links TRBV20-1 to TRBJ2-3; D is ambiguous. The CDR3 contains 12 residues. Germline lookup yields CDR1 DFQATT and CDR2 SNEGSKA (reference sequence). V was shortened by 1 base and J by 6 bases, with 8 bases between the two germline ends. The CDR3 coding sequence is TGCAGTGCTAGAGGGTCGTGGGATACGCAGTATTTT. It is translated as CSARGSWDTQYF.

This clonotype was found a few times. The gene calls are TRBV12-3 or TRBV12-4 and TRBJ2-1; D gene uncertain. This CDR3 is built from 14 residues. V was trimmed by 3 bases and J by 5 bases, leaving 11 bases between them. CDR3 DNA: TGTGCCAGCAGTTTCGAGGTCTTCGACAATGAGCAGTTCTTC. It specifies CASSFEVFDNEQFF.

This clonotype was picked up many times. The rearrangement links TRBV12-3 or TRBV12-4 to TRBJ1-6, with 9 positions matching TRBD1. The V and J ends lost 1 base and 6 bases, in that order; junction bases with no gene match: 1. CDR3 length: 15 residues. CDR3 nucleotides: TGTGCCAGCAGTTTAGGACAGGGGGTTAATTCACCCCTCCACTTT. Translated: CASSLGQGVNSPLHF.

This clonotype was counted ten times or more. One junction end disagrees with the germline gene, perhaps due to a read error. The J gene is TRBJ2-3, the V gene TRBV6-1; TRBD1 matches 7 bases. The CDR3 length is 14 residues. CDR1 and CDR2 from the germline V gene are MNHNS and SASEGT. CDR3 DNA sequence: TGCGCCAGCAGGAGACAGGGAGGCACAGATACGCAGTATTTT. This codes for CASRRQGGTDTQYF.

This clonotype was counted at least ten times. One junction end does not reproduce the germline sequence, and a read error may be involved. CDR3 amino acids: CASSDTGTTTEKLFF. The CDR3 region has the DNA TGTGCCAGCAGTGATACCGGGACCACTACTGAAAAACTGTTTTTT. The chain combines TRBV3-1 with TRBJ1-4; D is possibly TRBD1 (5 bases). Germline CDR1 and CDR2: LGHDT and YNNKEL (reference sequence). The CDR3 is made up of 15 amino acids.

This clonotype was observed at least ten times. The chain employs TRBV18 and TRBJ1-4; 7 nucleotides match TRBD1. CDR1 is KGHSH, CDR2 LQKENI, per germline. The V segment lost 6 bases and the J segment 5 bases; nucleotides outside the gene matches: 3. The CDR3 length is 13 residues. In DNA, the CDR3 is TGTGCCAGCTCGGGACAGCGGAATGAAAAACTGTTTTTT. Translation: CASSGQRNEKLFF.

This clonotype was recorded a few times. This chain joins TRBV10-3 and TRBJ2-5; D possibly corresponds to TRBD1 (5 bases). Per germline, CDR1 ENHRY and CDR2 SYGVKD. Trimming pared 6 bases from V and 4 bases from J, leaving 9 bases between. This CDR3 has 12 amino acids. The CDR3 loop is CAISERGETQYF. CDR3 in DNA: TGTGCCATCAGCGAAAGGGGAGAGACCCAGTACTTC.

Regarding this clonotype: With a much larger clone just one base away, this may be a read error. V and J are TRBV20-1 and TRBJ2-1; D gene uncertain. Germline assignment: CDR1 DFQATT and CDR2 SNEGSKA (reference sequence). The V and J ends lost 5 bases and 2 bases respectively, with 16 bases between them. CDR3 length: 15 amino acids. CDR3 loop: CSAGKIHETYNEQFF. The CDR3 DNA follows: TGCAGTGCTGGAAAGATCCATGAGACCTACAATGAGCAGTTCTTC.

This clonotype was counted many times. The chain recombines TRBV9 with TRBJ2-7; D is ambiguous. Germline V gene lookup returns CDR1 SGDLS and CDR2 YYNGEE. The length of the CDR3 is 13 residues. Trimming removed 0 bases from V and 4 bases from J, with 8 bases in between. CDR3 protein: CASSVASQYEQYF. For the CDR3, the DNA is TGTGCCAGCAGCGTAGCGAGTCAGTACGAGCAGTACTTC.

This clonotype was seen many times. This rearrangement joins TRBV12-3 or TRBV12-4 to TRBJ2-5; D perhaps matches TRBD2 (6 bases). With 2 bases removed from V and 4 bases from J, the gap between germline ends came to 11 bases. The length of the CDR3 is 14 residues. The CDR3 sequence: CASSLMTSAETQYF. As DNA, the CDR3 is TGTGCCAGCAGTTTAATGACTAGTGCAGAGACCCAGTACTTC.

This clonotype was detected many times. The chain links TRBV12-3 or TRBV12-4 to TRBJ1-3; D gene ambiguous. The CDR3 totals 14 residues. Trimming removed 4 bases from V and 0 bases from J, with 7 bases in between. CDR3 protein: CASSSWVSGNTIYF. The CDR3 nucleotides are TGTGCCAGCAGTTCTTGGGTCTCTGGAAACACCATATATTTT.

This clonotype was seen ten or more times. The rearrangement uses TRBV7-2 and TRBJ2-5; TRBD2 matches at 7 bases. The CDR3 covers 15 residues. Germline loops: CDR1 SGHTA, CDR2 FQGNSA. V lost 5 bases and J lost 1; bases outside the gene matches: 7. The CDR3 here is CASSPSSGFQETQYF. The DNA of the CDR3 is TGTGCCAGCAGCCCCTCTAGCGGATTCCAAGAGACCCAGTACTTC. The full variable domain, its missing parts supplied by reference TRBV7-2 and TRBJ2-5, is GAGVSQSPSNKVTEKGKDVELRCDPISGHTALYWYRQSLGQGLEFLIYFQGNSAPDKSGLPSDRFSAERTGGSVSTLTIQRTQQEDSAVYLCASSPSSGFQETQYFGPGTRLLVL.

This clonotype was seen many times. This chain connects TRBV18 to TRBJ2-3, with D possibly being TRBD2 (5 bases). Trimming stripped 4 bases from V and 4 bases from J, with 15 bases between. Germline V lookup: CDR1 KGHSH, CDR2 LQKENI. CDR3 length: 15 amino acids. The CDR3 here is CASSLRGIRADTQYF. The DNA for the CDR3 is TGTGCCAGCTCACTAAGAGGGATTCGGGCAGATACGCAGTATTTT.

This clonotype has a count of ten or more. The rearrangement joins TRBV5-4 to TRBJ2-1; D is perhaps TRBD1 (5 bases). Trimming cost V 1 base and J 7 bases, with 6 bases left between them. The CDR3 extends over 12 amino acids. Looked up from germline, CDR1 is SGHNT and CDR2 is YYREEE (reference sequence). The CDR3 nucleotides read TGTGCCAGCAGCTTGCAGGGAAATGAGCAGTTCTTC. It is translated as CASSLQGNEQFF. The variable domain in full, completed from reference TRBV5-4 and TRBJ2-1, reads ETGVTQSPTHLIKTRGQQVTLRCSSQSGHNTVSWYQQALGQGPQFIFQYYREEENGRGNFPPRFSGLQFPNYSSELNVNALELDDSALYLCASSLQGNEQFFGPGTRLTVL.

Many counts were recorded for this clonotype. The chain has TRBV29-1 and TRBJ2-7; 7 nucleotides match TRBD1. The CDR3 totals 12 residues. Germline CDR1 is SQVTM and CDR2 is ANQGSEA. Trimming took 4 bases from V and 5 from J; bases not matched to a gene: 5. The CDR3 here is CSVGGQPHEQYF. The CDR3, as DNA: TGCAGCGTTGGGGGACAGCCCCACGAGCAGTACTTC.

This clonotype was seen at least ten times. The J gene is TRBJ2-1, the V gene TRBV5-1; a weak D match, TRBD2 (10 bases). CDR1 is SGHRS, CDR2 YFSETQ, per germline. Trimming shortened V by 4 bases and J by 7 bases, and 18 bases separated the two germline ends. The CDR3 extends over 15 amino acids. The CDR3 region has the DNA TGCGCCAGCAGCCAGCGGGGGGGGACAGGGAATGAGCAGTTCTTC. Its protein product is CASSQRGGTGNEQFF.

In this sample, this clonotype turned up a few times. The chain links TRBV4-3 to TRBJ1-6; 7 positions agree with TRBD1. The CDR3 has 16 amino acids. With V trimmed by 4 bases and J by 7 bases, 10 bases remained unmatched. Germline values: CDR1 LGHNA, CDR2 YSLEER. This CDR3 is CASSPTGRDRNSPLHF. The CDR3 coding sequence is TGCGCCAGCAGCCCCACGGGCCGGGACAGAAATTCACCCCTCCACTTT.

V gene TRBV5-1 combines with J gene TRBJ2-5; 9 nucleotides agree with TRBD1. V was pared by 4 bases and J by 5 bases, with 15 bases of the junction left unmatched. Germline CDR1 and CDR2: SGHRS and YFSETQ. CDR3 length: 17 residues. The CDR3 DNA reads as TGCGCCAGCAGCCCCGATGGGGGACAGGGAATCGTCGAGACCCAGTACTTC. Translating it yields CASSPDGGQGIVETQYF. The full variable domain, its missing parts supplied by reference TRBV5-1 and TRBJ2-5, is KAGVTQTPRYLIKTRGQQVTLSCSPISGHRSVSWYQQTPGQGLQFLFEYFSETQRNKGNFPGRFSGRQFSNSRSEMNVSTLELGDSALYLCASSPDGGQGIVETQYFGPGTRLLVL.

In this sample, this clonotype turned up many times. This chain uses TRBV27 with TRBJ2-1; 7 nucleotides agree with TRBD2. With V trimmed by 2 bases and J by 0 bases, 10 bases remained unmatched. The CDR3 length is 18 residues. Germline V gene data show CDR1 as MNHEY and CDR2 as SMNVEV (reference sequence). The CDR3 is CASSLDGSGRSSYNEQFF. The CDR3 DNA follows: TGTGCCAGCAGTTTAGATGGTAGCGGGCGCAGCTCCTACAATGAGCAGTTCTTC.

This clonotype was seen many times. This rearrangement joins TRBV10-3 to TRBJ2-5, with 7 nucleotides matching TRBD2. J was trimmed by 2 bases and V by 4 bases; bases with no gene match: 7. Germline loops: CDR1 ENHRY, CDR2 SYGVKD. The CDR3 totals 15 residues. The CDR3: CAISVSQREQETQYF. Written as DNA, the CDR3 is TGTGCCATCAGTGTGTCACAGCGGGAACAAGAGACCCAGTACTTC.